In its sample, the clone carrying this T cell receptor (beta chain) was seen a few times. The data are from a study of CD8+CD57+ T cells in acquired aplastic anemia. Study overall: Quantities of DNA derived from sorted CD4+ and CD8+ cells averaged approximately 3 ug.

CDR1 is LGHNA, CDR2 YSLEER, per germline. Trimming cost V 0 bases and J 2 bases, with 11 bases left between them. There are 15 residues in the CDR3. Genomic DNA, the template, was used for profiling of the TCR beta VDJ and CDR3. In TCRdb, the reads were re-called with MiXCR into one record per CDR3 protein. Found here are roughly 300,000 distinct CDR3 sequences, 45% to 65% of them singletons; the top ten hold 8%. The source of this sequence is a human donor with severe aplastic anemia or a healthy control (not recorded which). The sequenced sample was sorted CD4+, CD8+, or CD8+CD57+ T cells (not recorded which) from PBMCs. The chain recombines TRBV4-3 with TRBJ2-7, with a possible D match to TRBD1 (5 bases). CDR3 residues: CASSQDRAGPYEQYF. The CDR3 region has the DNA TGCGCCAGCAGCCAAGATAGGGCAGGGCCCTACGAGCAGTACTTC.